This T cell receptor beta chain was identified in a study of T cell responses to AZD1222 COVID-19 vaccine. Sequencing was performed with immunoSEQ multiplex PCR; in TCRdb, only in-frame clones are kept and a portion is missing. This sample has 150,000 to 200,000 clones, with 90% to 95% found just once. CDR3 length: 16 residues. Trimming stripped 0 bases from V and 6 bases from J, with 15 bases between. Germline CDR1 reads SGHRS; CDR2 reads YFSETQ. V usage is TRBV5-1 and J usage is TRBJ1-4; possibly TRBD1 for D (5 bases). The source was peripheral blood, collected on day 0 of AZD1222 vaccination. The clonotype originates from an adult in good health. The DNA of the CDR3 is TGCGCCAGCAGCTTGGAACCGGCCGGGGGGGATGAAAAACTGTTTTTT. This codes for CASSLEPAGGDEKLFF.